This T cell receptor beta chain was observed in a study of shared clonotypes between healthy human individuals. Regarding the study as a whole: Limited genetic and exposure-history diversity came from having few donors. Among donors, clonotype sharing was expected to be affected by sequencing depth.

Each subset's genomic DNA was shared equally among a number of immunoSEQ plates. Using immunoSEQ multiplex PCR, the repertoire was profiled, and TCRdb retains in-frame clones only, with some absent. This repertoire shows 2 million to 2.5 million clones, over 85% found once; its top ten account for about 0.34%. V lost 3 bases, J lost 7 bases, and 5 bases lay in between. The germline V gene has CDR1 SGHDN and CDR2 FVKESK. The CDR3 loop spans 11 amino acids. The sample holds one count of this clone. Its target is unknown. The sequence derives from a man between 18 and 35 years old in good health. Some clones in this sample may be carry-over from other donors' samples. The sequencing sample was made of naive CD4+ T cells from PBMCs. The sample's subset: CD45RA+ positively selected. The chain has TRBV14 and TRBJ2-3; D ambiguous. The CDR3 DNA sequence: TGTGCCAGCAGCCACGGAAATACGCAGTATTTT. Amino acids: CASSHGNTQYF.